Presented here are 24 T cell receptor beta chains from one specimen sequenced in a study of vaccination and CD4 T cells after COVID-19. Treatment reported: approximately 11-day PBMC culture with coronavirus spike peptide pools or control peptides (ViraFEST assay). With the Oncomine TCR Beta short-read assay, DNA from cultured CD4+ T cells was sequenced. One entry per CDR3 protein results from TCRdb running MiXCR on the PCR reads. The sample has tens of thousands of distinct CDR3 sequences; 45% to 65% are singletons. For these receptors, no antigen is known. Sequenced input: CD4+ T cells from blood, cultured in vitro. These receptors were taken from a human donor who had recovered from COVID-19.

The chain couples TRBV2 to TRBJ2-5; the match to TRBD1 covers 10 bases. Germline CDR1 and CDR2: SNHLY and FYNNEI. The CDR3 extends over 15 amino acids. V lost 5 bases to trimming and J lost 4 bases; unmatched junction nucleotides: 7. The CDR3 bases are TGTGCCAGCAGTCCTAGGACAGGGGGGGGAGAGACCCAGTACTTC. This sequence encodes CASSPRTGGGETQYF.

The table lists this clonotype with a few counts. The V and J genes are TRBV19 and TRBJ2-4, with a tentative D call TRBD2 (5 bases). Trimming cost V 10 bases and J 6 bases, with 13 bases left between them. The V gene's germline CDR1 is LNHDA and CDR2 SQIVND (reference sequence). The CDR3 extends over 12 amino acids. The CDR3 is CATRGWGNIQYF. In nucleotides, the CDR3 is TGTGCCACCCGCGGGTGGGGAAACATTCAGTACTTC.

CDR3 DNA sequence: TGTGCCAGCAGCTTAGGTTCCTACAATGAGCAGTTCTTC. Translated, it gives CASSLGSYNEQFF. This chain connects TRBV7-3 to TRBJ2-1; D not certain. The CDR3 is 13 amino acids. Trimming stripped 2 bases from V and 1 base from J, with 3 bases between. From germline, CDR1 is SGHTA and CDR2 FQGTGA.

The genes are TRBV9 and TRBJ2-2, with 8 bases matching TRBD1. This CDR3 has 16 residues. The trim removed 3 bases at V and 2 bases at J, leaving 6 bases unmatched. In germline, CDR1 is SGDLS, CDR2 YYNGEE. CDR3 nucleotide sequence: TGTGCCAGCAGCGCAGACGGACAGGGTAACACCGGGGAGCTGTTTTTT. It yields the protein CASSADGQGNTGELFF.

This clonotype has a handful of counts. This chain links TRBV20-1 with TRBJ2-7, with 16 bases matching TRBD2. J was trimmed by 0 bases and V by 5 bases; bases with no gene match: 4. CDR3 size: 16 residues. Germline V lookup: CDR1 DFQATT, CDR2 SNEGSKA (reference sequence). The CDR3 sequence is CSALGLAGGHSYEQYF. DNA of the CDR3: TGCAGTGCTCTGGGACTAGCGGGAGGGCACTCCTACGAGCAGTACTTC.

The V and J genes are TRBV10-3 and TRBJ2-5; 9 bases map to TRBD1. This CDR3 region has 15 residues. The germline V gene has CDR1 ENHRY and CDR2 SYGVKD. The V segment lost 7 bases and the J segment 2 bases; nucleotides outside the gene matches: 8. CDR3 amino acids: CAITPGQGGQETQYF. The CDR3 nucleotides read TGTGCCATCACCCCGGGACAGGGTGGTCAAGAGACCCAGTACTTC.

The chain joins TRBV24-1 to TRBJ1-5; 8 bases are shared with TRBD1. Germline V gene sequence: CDR1 KGHDR, CDR2 SFDVKD. Germline trimming cut 7 bases from V and 4 bases from J; bases unmatched to any gene: 11. This CDR3 has 16 residues. The DNA of the CDR3 is TGTGCCACCAGGCCGCAGGGGGCTCAAATTAATCAGCCCCAGCATTTT. Amino acids: CATRPQGAQINQPQHF.

This clonotype turned up a few times. This chain connects TRBV6-1 to TRBJ1-5; D remains ambiguous. The V and J ends lost 1 base and 3 bases respectively, with 10 bases between them. Germline CDR1 and CDR2: MNHNS and SASEGT. The CDR3 spans 15 residues. The CDR3 bases are TGTGCCAGCAGTGAAGGAGTGAGTGTCAATCAGCCCCAGCATTTT. As protein: CASSEGVSVNQPQHF.

This clonotype was seen only a few times. The chain combines TRBV19 with TRBJ2-5; 7 nucleotides agree with TRBD2. Per the germline V gene, CDR1 is LNHDA and CDR2 is SQIVND (reference sequence). CDR3 length: 15 residues. V lost 5 bases to trimming and J lost 2 bases; unmatched junction nucleotides: 8. The CDR3 DNA reads as TGTGCCAGTAGTGGGGCGGGAGCGGCACAAGAGACCCAGTACTTC. This gives the protein CASSGAGAAQETQYF.

The chain employs TRBV27 and TRBJ2-2, with a tentative D call TRBD1 (6 bases). CDR1 is MNHEY and CDR2 is SMNVEV in the germline V gene (reference sequence). The length of the CDR3 is 16 residues. V lost 6 bases and J lost 0, with 14 bases in between. CDR3 loop: CASRIVEGANTGELFF. As DNA, the CDR3 is TGTGCCAGCAGAATAGTCGAGGGGGCGAACACCGGGGAGCTGTTTTTT.

The table lists this clonotype with a count of one. The CDR3 loop is CASSLGIAGYEQYF. CDR3 bases: TGTGCCAGCAGTTTAGGAATAGCGGGATACGAGCAGTACTTC. The chain joins TRBV12-3 or TRBV12-4 to TRBJ2-7, with 8 bases identical to TRBD2. V shed 1 base and J 4 bases; nucleotides not matched to a gene: 3. The CDR3 extends over 14 amino acids.

V is TRBV27 and J is TRBJ1-2, with 9 bases matching TRBD1. The CDR3 sequence is 14 residues long. In germline, CDR1 is MNHEY, CDR2 SMNVEV (reference sequence). V trimming: 5 bases; J trimming: 8 bases; junction bases outside the gene matches: 9. The CDR3 is CASSHGDRVSGYTF. In DNA, the CDR3 is TGTGCCAGCAGTCATGGGGACAGGGTGTCCGGCTACACCTTC.

The CDR3 coding sequence is TGCAGTGCTAGGACAGGGGGCGCAGGCTCCCCCGAAGCTTTCTTT. The encoded protein is CSARTGGAGSPEAFF. The chain links TRBV20-1 to TRBJ1-1; TRBD1 matches at 10 bases. CDR1 and CDR2 from the germline V gene are DFQATT and SNEGSKA (reference sequence). The CDR3 consists of 15 residues. Trimming at V came to 3 bases and at J to 8 bases, leaving 12 bases not matched to a gene.

The table lists this clonotype with a few counts. The chain couples TRBV7-8 to TRBJ1-1; no clear D gene. The germline V and J ends were trimmed by 1 base and 6 bases, with 15 bases remaining between them. This CDR3 contains 15 residues. Germline-derived CDR1 and CDR2 are SGHVS and FQNEAQ. The DNA for the CDR3 is TGTGCCAGCAGCTTAGGTTGGGTTTCGGGTCCTGAAGCTTTCTTT. This codes for CASSLGWVSGPEAFF. Together with reference TRBV7-8 and TRBJ1-1, the CDR3 gives the full variable domain: GAGVSQSPRYKVAKRGQDVALRCDPISGHVSLFWYQQALGQGPEFLTYFQNEAQLDKSGLPSDRFFAERPEGSVSTLKIQRTQQEDSAVYLCASSLGWVSGPEAFFGQGTRLTVV.

J is TRBJ1-2 and V is TRBV27, with D perhaps matching TRBD1 (5 bases). The germline V gene encodes CDR1 MNHEY and CDR2 SMNVEV (reference sequence). Trimming cost V 6 bases and J 4 bases, with 18 bases left between them. The CDR3 length is 15 residues. CDR3: CASSEAGGGAYGYTF. The CDR3 region has the DNA TGTGCCAGCAGCGAAGCCGGGGGGGGAGCCTATGGCTACACCTTC.

The chain combines TRBV6-4 with TRBJ2-2; D could derive from TRBD1 or TRBD2 (5 bases each). V gave up 8 bases and J gave up 2 bases, with 12 bases separating them. The CDR3 contains 14 residues. Germline values: CDR1 MRHNA, CDR2 SNTAGT. CDR3 bases: TGTGCCAGCCGCCGGGACGCCAACACCGGGGAGCTGTTTTTT. This sequence encodes CASRRDANTGELFF.

The chain couples TRBV27 to TRBJ1-2, with 10 bases aligning to TRBD1. V gave up 5 bases and J gave up 7 bases; unmatched junction bases: 7. This CDR3 is 14 amino acids long. Germline values: CDR1 MNHEY, CDR2 SMNVEV (reference sequence). The CDR3 DNA follows: TGTGCCAGCAGTCCGACAGGGGGCGCCTCTGGCTACACCTTC. Translating it yields CASSPTGGASGYTF.

This clonotype was counted a few times. The V gene is TRBV30, the J gene TRBJ2-3; the match to TRBD1 covers 11 bases. Unmatched junction bases numbered 4, after V lost 1 base and J lost 1 base. The CDR3 is 16 residues long. Germline CDR1 is GTSNPN and CDR2 is SVGIG (reference sequence). The CDR3 sequence: CAWSGGQGGGTDTQYF. CDR3 DNA sequence: TGTGCCTGGAGTGGGGGACAGGGGGGAGGCACAGATACGCAGTATTTT.

The chain links TRBV7-9 to TRBJ2-6, with a possible D match to TRBD1 (5 bases). There are 16 residues in the CDR3. The V end lost 5 bases, the J end lost 0 bases, and 11 bases lay between the germline ends. Germline V gives CDR1 SEHNR, CDR2 FQNEAQ (reference sequence). The CDR3 DNA is TGTGCCAGCAGCCCCTGGGGCCGCTCTGGGGCCAACGTCCTGACTTTC. Translated: CASSPWGRSGANVLTF.

The V and J genes are TRBV7-3 and TRBJ2-3, with TRBD2 identical over 7 bases. Germline CDR1 SGHTA, CDR2 FQGTGA. After removal of 1 base from V and 0 bases from J, the junction contained 13 bases not matched to a gene. The CDR3 runs 19 residues. CDR3 amino acids: CASSLSPGEGLRSTDTQYF. The CDR3 nucleotides are TGTGCCAGCAGCTTAAGTCCGGGGGAGGGTCTCCGAAGCACAGATACGCAGTATTTT. Drawing the rest from reference TRBV7-3 and TRBJ2-3, the complete variable domain is GAGVSQTPSNKVTEKGKYVELRCDPISGHTALYWYRQSLGQGPEFLIYFQGTGAADDSGLPNDRFFAVRPEGSVSTLKIQRTERGDSAVYLCASSLSPGEGLRSTDTQYFGPGTRLTVL.

The chain carries TRBV7-9 and TRBJ1-1; D remains unclear. The CDR3 covers 10 residues. CDR1 is SEHNR and CDR2 is FQNEAQ in the germline V gene (reference sequence). Between the trimmed V and J ends, which lost 7 bases and 4 bases, there was a span of 4 bases. CDR3 sequence (DNA): TGTGCCAGCATGGGCACTGAAGCTTTCTTT. Residues: CASMGTEAFF. Together with reference TRBV7-9 and TRBJ1-1, the CDR3 gives the full variable domain: DTGVSQNPRHKITKRGQNVTFRCDPISEHNRLYWYRQTLGQGPEFLTYFQNEAQLEKSRLLSDRFSAERPKGSFSTLEIQRTEQGDSAMYLCASMGTEAFFGQGTRLTVV.

The CDR3 region is CASSFPSGSSYEQYF. The DNA of the CDR3 is TGTGCCAGCAGCTTCCCTAGCGGGTCCTCCTACGAGCAGTACTTC. V and J are TRBV5-4 and TRBJ2-7; TRBD2 matches at 8 bases. The CDR3 loop spans 15 amino acids. Looked up from germline, CDR1 is SGHNT and CDR2 is YYREEE (reference sequence). With 2 bases clipped from V and 0 bases from J, the junction kept 4 bases outside the gene matches. The variable domain in full, with the rest retrieved from reference TRBV5-4 and TRBJ2-7, is ETGVTQSPTHLIKTRGQQVTLRCSSQSGHNTVSWYQQALGQGPQFIFQYYREEENGRGNFPPRFSGLQFPNYSSELNVNALELDDSALYLCASSFPSGSSYEQYFGPGTRLTVT.

The chain recombines TRBV7-9 with TRBJ1-4, with a tentative D call TRBD1 (5 bases). V lost 5 bases to trimming and J lost 11 bases, with 12 bases between them. Germline V lookup: CDR1 SEHNR, CDR2 FQNEAQ (reference sequence). The CDR3 length is 12 residues. CDR3 amino acids: CASSARRGKLFF. For the CDR3, the DNA is TGTGCCAGCAGCGCTAGACGGGGGAAACTGTTTTTT.

V is TRBV6-1 and J is TRBJ2-3, with TRBD2 matching over 12 bases. The germline V gene has CDR1 MNHNS and CDR2 SASEGT. V lost 8 bases and J lost 4; bases outside the gene matches: 4. The CDR3 has 14 residues. The CDR3 nucleotides read TGTGCCAGCCGGACTAGCGGGATTCCAGATACGCAGTATTTT. Residues: CASRTSGIPDTQYF.